The entry below gives a single T cell receptor beta chain sequence along with its context. As yet, its antigen is unknown. Some clones are missing from TCRdb's copy, which holds only in-frame ones; the method was immunoSEQ multiplex PCR. Seen here are 95,000 to 110,000 clones, 90% observed once, and the top ten hold 4% to 6%. This sample was taken from a study of T cell responses to AZD1222 COVID-19 vaccine. Turning to the study itself: Timing groups of about 4 and about 12 weeks for second doses were pooled.

Notes on the study in general: Donors were chiefly white British, with a greater number of females, and clonal diversity was perhaps underestimated. All repertoire sampling was performed exclusively after the peak T cell response. Two AZD1222 doses significantly raised spike-specific TCR breadth and depth over controls.

CDR1 is KGHDR and CDR2 is SFDVKD in the germline V gene. The V end was cut by 3 bases, the J end by 3 bases, with 8 bases between. The CDR3 extends over 14 amino acids. The chain combines TRBV24-1 with TRBJ2-1; tentatively, D is TRBD1 (5 bases). The sequenced sample was peripheral blood, obtained on day 0 of AZD1222 vaccination. The clonotype comes from an adult in good health. The DNA for the CDR3 is TGTGCCACCAGTGATCCAAGGGGCTACAATGAGCAGTTCTTC. It specifies CATSDPRGYNEQFF.